This TCR beta chain is from a study of T cells in Graves' hyperthyroidism and ophthalmopathy. The wider study: Before treatment of any kind, peripheral blood was taken at initial diagnosis.

TCR beta CDR3 region amplification was performed from RNA transcripts. With the HTBI primer set, the TCR CDR3 went through a first round of RT-PCR. Each CDR3 protein is one row after TCRdb ran MiXCR on the multiplex PCR reads. Of 93,000 or so distinct CDR3 sequences detected, less than 55% appear once; the ten largest clones hold roughly 26%. General study results and limits: Within blood appeared most thyroid clonotypes that had expanded above 0.001.

Fresh peripheral blood, around 9.5 ml, yielded the PBMCs. This clonotype was detected many times. Its antigen is as yet unknown. This CDR3 comprises 14 residues. V shed 3 bases, J shed 6 bases, and the junction held 9 bases outside the gene matches. The germline V gene encodes CDR1 SGHDT and CDR2 YYEEEE. This sequence originates from a man in his forties with Graves' hyperthyroidism. The sample consisted of blood. The chain couples TRBV5-6 to TRBJ2-7; 7 nucleotides agree with TRBD2. The CDR3 is CASSSAGLGTEQYF. The CDR3 DNA sequence: TGTGCCAGCAGCTCAGCGGGGCTTGGCACCGAGCAGTACTTC.